The 22 T cell receptor beta chains below were found in one sample sequenced in a study of T cell repertoires in cytomegalovirus infection. A single record per CDR3 protein comes from TCRdb applying MiXCR to the reads. The sample contains 290,000 or so distinct CDR3 sequences, roughly a tenth of which appear only once. Sequences were obtained from PBMCs. These receptors originate from a human donor in good health (CMV status not recorded). Some clones in this sample may be carry-over from other donors' samples.

A word on this clonotype: A much larger clonotype is one base distant, so this may be a read error. The rearrangement uses TRBV2 and TRBJ2-2; D is ambiguous. CDR1 and CDR2 (germline): SNHLY, FYNNEI. The CDR3 spans 14 residues. With 6 bases removed from V and 7 bases from J, the gap between germline ends came to 15 bases. The CDR3 sequence is CASRAGPGDGELFF. CDR3 coding DNA: TGTGCCAGCAGGGCCGGGCCTGGGGACGGGGAGCTGTTTTTT.

The rearrangement joins TRBV2 to TRBJ1-4, with D possibly being TRBD1 (5 bases). The germline CDR1 and CDR2 sequences are SNHLY and FYNNEI. V was cut by 8 bases and J by 4 bases, with 11 bases left in between. There are 13 residues in the CDR3. CDR3 loop: CASRQRVNEKLFF. The CDR3, as DNA: TGTGCCAGCCGACAGAGGGTTAATGAAAAACTGTTTTTT.

V usage is TRBV10-3 and J usage is TRBJ1-1; D is ambiguous. The CDR3 covers 15 residues. Per the germline V gene, CDR1 is ENHRY and CDR2 is SYGVKD. The V gene lost 5 bases and the J gene lost 0 bases, with 13 bases spanning the gap. The CDR3 loop reads CAISKAGGMNTEAFF. DNA for the CDR3: TGTGCCATCAGTAAGGCAGGTGGGATGAACACTGAAGCTTTCTTT.

This clonotype was observed many times. This chain connects TRBV19 to TRBJ2-1, with 9 bases aligning to TRBD2. The V gene's germline CDR1 is LNHDA and CDR2 SQIVND (reference sequence). The CDR3 sequence is 17 residues long. The trim removed 1 base at V and 3 bases at J, leaving 7 bases unmatched. The CDR3 is CASSIGISGGFYNEQFF. The CDR3 DNA is TGTGCCAGTAGTATAGGGATTAGCGGGGGATTCTACAATGAGCAGTTCTTC.

There are many counts of this clonotype. The chain combines TRBV19 with TRBJ2-1, with no clear D. The germline gives CDR1 LNHDA, CDR2 SQIVND (reference sequence). V lost 0 bases, J lost 4 bases, and 7 bases lay in between. The CDR3 loop spans 14 amino acids. The CDR3 DNA reads TGTGCCAGTAGTATAGAGACTCATTACAATGAGCAGTTCTTC. Encoded protein: CASSIETHYNEQFF.

This clonotype was counted at least ten times. The rearrangement uses TRBV12-3 or TRBV12-4 and TRBJ2-6; possibly TRBD1 for D (5 bases). Deletions cut 8 bases from V and 4 bases from J, with 15 bases between. CDR3 size: 15 residues. The CDR3 bases are TGTGCCAGCGACAGTGGCCCGGAAGGGGCCAACGTCCTGACTTTC. Translation: CASDSGPEGANVLTF.

In this sample, this clonotype turned up a few times. The rearrangement joins TRBV9 to TRBJ2-1, with 9 bases that match TRBD2. Germline lookup yields CDR1 SGDLS and CDR2 YYNGEE. The CDR3 spans 16 residues. Trimming took 8 bases from V and 5 from J; bases not matched to a gene: 14. In DNA, the CDR3 is TGTGCCAGTACCCTCCGTGGCGGGGGGGCTAACAATGAGCAGTTCTTC. As protein: CASTLRGGGANNEQFF.

This clonotype was detected ten times or more. The chain carries TRBV6-2 or TRBV6-3 and TRBJ1-2; the match to TRBD1 covers 9 bases. V lost 4 bases, J lost 4 bases, and 4 bases stayed unmatched. Germline values: CDR1 MNHEY, CDR2 SVGEGT. The CDR3 sequence is 14 residues long. Written as DNA, the CDR3 is TGTGCCAGCAGTTCCGGGACAGGGATCTATGGCTACACCTTC. Translating it yields CASSSGTGIYGYTF.

The CDR3 loop reads CSASHLGTSLELFF. In nucleotides, the CDR3 is TGCAGTGCTAGCCATCTCGGGACCTCCTTAGAACTGTTTTTT. This rearrangement joins TRBV20-1 to TRBJ1-4, with D perhaps TRBD1 (5 bases). The V gene lost 3 bases and the J gene lost 12 bases, with 20 bases spanning the gap. The CDR3 consists of 14 residues. Per germline, CDR1 DFQATT and CDR2 SNEGSKA (reference sequence).

This clonotype was observed a few times. The V and J genes are TRBV12-3 or TRBV12-4 and TRBJ1-3, with 7 nucleotides matching TRBD1. CDR3 length: 17 residues. V lost 7 bases, J lost 4 bases, and 16 bases stayed unmatched. CDR3 in DNA: TGTGCCAGCAACCAATCACCGGGACAGAGGACGGGAAACACCATATATTTT. It codes for CASNQSPGQRTGNTIYF.

This clonotype was seen only a few times. The chain links TRBV6-2 or TRBV6-3 to TRBJ1-2; D ambiguous. The ends were cut back, 10 bases at V and 8 bases at J, with 14 bases in the middle. Germline V gene data show CDR1 as MNHEY and CDR2 as SVGEGT. The CDR3 covers 11 residues. DNA for the CDR3: TGTGCCATCCTTACGACGGTCGGCTACACCTTC. It is translated as CAILTTVGYTF.

This clonotype was seen only once. This may come from a read error, since a much larger clone is one base off. This chain links TRBV28 with TRBJ2-2, with D possibly TRBD1 on 5 matching bases. The germline V gene has CDR1 MDHEN and CDR2 SYDVKM. The CDR3 consists of 16 residues. CDR3 DNA sequence: TGTGCCAACAGTTCTCCGGGCAGGGTGAGGACCGGGGAGCTGTTTTTT. Protein: CANSSPGRVRTGELFF. The full variable domain, completed using reference TRBV28 and TRBJ2-2, is DVKVTQSSRYLVKRTGEKVFLECVQDMDHENMFWYRQDPGLGLRLIYFSYDVKMKEKGDIPEGYSVSREKKERFSLILESASTNQTSMYLCANSSPGRVRTGELFFGEGSRLTVL.

The chain links TRBV14 to TRBJ2-3, with D possibly matching TRBD1 (6 bases). The CDR3 sequence is 15 residues long. Trimming took 3 bases from V and 4 from J, leaving 14 bases between them. CDR1 is SGHDN, CDR2 FVKESK, per germline. CDR3 bases: TGTGCCAGCAGCCAGATACAGGGTTGGCCAGATACGCAGTATTTT. Protein sequence: CASSQIQGWPDTQYF.

This clonotype was counted at least ten times. The chain is built from TRBV28 and TRBJ1-5; D not resolved. This CDR3 comprises 17 residues. V was trimmed by 7 bases and J by 0 bases, leaving 19 bases between them. CDR1 is MDHEN and CDR2 is SYDVKM in the germline V gene. The CDR3 bases are TGTGCCAGCATCCTAGAAGGAGGCGCCGGTAGCAATCAGCCCCAGCATTTT. It is translated as CASILEGGAGSNQPQHF.

The chain couples TRBV3-1 to TRBJ2-3; a possible D gene is TRBD2 (5 bases). This CDR3 has 16 residues. Germline loops: CDR1 LGHDT, CDR2 YNNKEL (reference sequence). Trimming stripped 4 bases from V and 2 bases from J, with 16 bases between. In DNA, the CDR3 is TGTGCCAGCAGCCCGAGGCGACCGGGGTACACAGATACGCAGTATTTT. Its protein product is CASSPRRPGYTDTQYF.

This clonotype has at least ten counts. The V and J genes are TRBV7-2 and TRBJ1-5; the match to TRBD1 covers 7 bases. Germline V CDR1 and CDR2: SGHTA, FQGNSA. The length of the CDR3 is 14 residues. V gave up 5 bases and J gave up 3 bases; unmatched junction bases: 4. CDR3 region: CASSRDSNNQPQHF. The CDR3 bases are TGTGCCAGCAGCAGGGACAGTAACAATCAGCCCCAGCATTTT.

The chain recombines TRBV4-2 with TRBJ1-1; D is undetermined. Germline V gene data show CDR1 as LGHNA and CDR2 as YNFKEQ. This CDR3 comprises 14 residues. V was trimmed by 0 bases and J by 1 base, leaving 6 bases between them. The CDR3 here is CASSQDSPNTEAFF. CDR3 in DNA: TGTGCCAGCAGCCAAGATTCACCGAACACTGAAGCTTTCTTT.

At least ten counts were recorded for this clonotype. This chain links TRBV6-2 or TRBV6-3 with TRBJ2-1; no clear D. Per germline, CDR1 MNHEY and CDR2 SVGEGT. V shed 2 bases and J shed 5 bases, with 13 bases lying between them. CDR3 length equals 15 residues. CDR3 DNA sequence: TGTGCCAGCAGTTACGGGTTGTTCGATAACAATGAGCAGTTCTTC. Amino acid sequence: CASSYGLFDNNEQFF.

This clonotype was detected only a few times. This chain connects TRBV10-3 to TRBJ2-5, with 9 bases lining up with TRBD1. The J segment lost 4 bases and the V segment lost 5 bases, leaving 8 bases of the junction unmatched. CDR1 and CDR2 from the germline V gene are ENHRY and SYGVKD. This CDR3 spans 15 amino acids. In nucleotides, the CDR3 is TGTGCCATCAGTACCCAGACAGGGGGAATAGAGACCCAGTACTTC. Amino acid sequence: CAISTQTGGIETQYF.

This clonotype was seen a few times. The V call is TRBV6-5, the J call TRBJ1-2; 7 nucleotides line up with TRBD1. There are 15 residues in the CDR3. J gave up 3 bases and V 3 bases, and 7 bases lay outside the gene matches. The germline V gene has CDR1 MNHEY and CDR2 SVGAGI. For the CDR3, the DNA is TGTGCCAGCAGTTATCAACAGGGGAGGGACTATGGCTACACCTTC. It specifies CASSYQQGRDYGYTF.

This clonotype was observed a handful of times. The V and J genes are TRBV27 and TRBJ2-5; TRBD1 agrees at 9 bases. The V gene end was trimmed by 4 bases and the J gene end by 5 bases; junction bases not matched to a gene: 11. CDR3 length: 16 amino acids. Germline V gene sequence: CDR1 MNHEY, CDR2 SMNVEV (reference sequence). CDR3 amino acids: CASSWSGTGSMETQYF. CDR3 DNA: TGTGCCAGCAGTTGGTCCGGGACAGGGTCGATGGAGACCCAGTACTTC.

Many counts were recorded for this clonotype. The J gene is TRBJ2-2, the V gene TRBV12-3 or TRBV12-4, with unresolved D. The CDR3 has 14 amino acids. Trimming shortened V by 3 bases and J by 3 bases, and 8 bases separated the two germline ends. The CDR3 DNA follows: TGTGCCAGCAGTTTCTCAGCTTACACCGGGGAGCTGTTTTTT. It codes for CASSFSAYTGELFF.